This section outlines one T cell receptor (beta chain) sequence together with its context. The record originates from a study of blood T cell repertoires in COVID-19. Study as a whole: COVID-19 samples collected from the United States, Italy and Spain covered acute and convalescent phases. The cDNA or gDNA used as material had been derived from T cells, B-cell-depleted T cells, or PBMCs.

Original processing notes: How many nucleated cells were present was estimated from reference gene primer amplification. The data were produced by immunoSEQ multiplex PCR, yet TCRdb's version contains in-frame clones alone and is incomplete. That table gives V, J and clone size, and the DNA gave D and trimming. The data contain over 150,000 clones, approximately 81% of them seen just once; the ten biggest clones take up approximately 1.1%. V lost 5 bases and J lost 2; bases outside the gene matches: 7. The CDR3 runs to 15 residues. CDR1 SGHNT and CDR2 YYREEE come from the germline V gene (reference sequence).

This chain links TRBV5-4 with TRBJ1-2, with 9 bases identical to TRBD1. The sequenced material came from peripheral blood. The clonotype comes from a man in his forties or fifties with acute or convalescent COVID-19. Here the CDR3 reads CASREGTGSNYGYTF. As DNA, the CDR3 is TGTGCCAGCAGAGAAGGGACAGGGAGCAACTATGGCTACACCTTC. Supplemented by reference TRBV5-4 and TRBJ1-2, the full variable domain reads ETGVTQSPTHLIKTRGQQVTLRCSSQSGHNTVSWYQQALGQGPQFIFQYYREEENGRGNFPPRFSGLQFPNYSSELNVNALELDDSALYLCASREGTGSNYGYTFGSGTRLTVV.